Detailed here is one TCR beta chain. Its antigen remains unidentified. The record originates from a study of CD4 T cells in relation to SARS-CoV-2 and coronaviruses. The ends lost 1 base at V and 7 bases at J; junction bases unmatched: 10. The CDR3 has 16 amino acids. The germline V gene has CDR1 MGHRA and CDR2 YSYEKL. Naive and memory CD4+ T cells were cultured with CEF, then survey-sequenced. Here immunoSEQ multiplex PCR was the method, and the copy in TCRdb shows in-frame clones only, minus some. The sample contains about 43,000 clones, 82% of which appear only once. The chain joins TRBV4-1 to TRBJ2-7; 10 bases are shared with TRBD2. The TCR originated in an adult with COVID-19. The source material was naive CD4+ T cells from PBMCs, cultured in vitro. Subset specified: naive CD4+ T cells isolated by negative enrichment. CDR3 coding DNA: TGCGCCAGCAGCCAAGTATCTCTAGCGGGAGCTGCTGAGCAGTACTTC. This sequence encodes CASSQVSLAGAAEQYF.